This TCR beta chain was identified in a study of cytomegalovirus exposure and HLA in healthy donors. Findings and caveats of the study: Earlier results showed most TCR beta V segments being productive about 87% or about 30% of the time.

PCR involved 60 Vbeta and 13 Jbeta primers. The assay was immunoSEQ multiplex PCR, and TCRdb's table has in-frame clones only and misses some. The top ten clones hold roughly 3% of a sample with over 80,000 clones, about four fifths of them seen once. Those who donated were healthy bone marrow donors. Each donor was nominally healthy when sampled (though unrecorded immune exposures were likely). On this clone: The antigen is unknown.

This CDR3 has 13 amino acids. V trimming: 5 bases; J trimming: 4 bases; junction bases outside the gene matches: 1. The germline V gene has CDR1 ENHRY and CDR2 SYGVKD. The receptor's source is a woman in her forties in good health and CMV-seronegative. The sequenced sample consisted of PBMCs. The chain is built from TRBV10-3 and TRBJ1-5; 8 positions match TRBD1. The CDR3 DNA follows: TGTGCCATCAGTACAGGGGGAAATCAGCCCCAGCATTTT. It codes for CAISTGGNQPQHF.